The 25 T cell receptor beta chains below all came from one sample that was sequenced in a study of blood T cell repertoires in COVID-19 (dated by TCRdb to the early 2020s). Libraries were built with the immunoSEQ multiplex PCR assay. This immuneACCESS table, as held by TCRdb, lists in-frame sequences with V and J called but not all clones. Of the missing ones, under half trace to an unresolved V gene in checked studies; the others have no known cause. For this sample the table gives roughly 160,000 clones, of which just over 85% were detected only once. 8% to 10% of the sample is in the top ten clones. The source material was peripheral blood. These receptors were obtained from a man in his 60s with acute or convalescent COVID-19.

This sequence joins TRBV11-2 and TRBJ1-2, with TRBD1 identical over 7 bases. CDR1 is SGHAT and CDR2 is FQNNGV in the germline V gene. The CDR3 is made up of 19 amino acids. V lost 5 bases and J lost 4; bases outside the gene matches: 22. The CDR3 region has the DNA TGTGCCAGCAGCGCTCAGGCGAGAGGGGGCTTCGAAACCTTCTATGGCTACACCTTC. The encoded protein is CASSAQARGGFETFYGYTF.

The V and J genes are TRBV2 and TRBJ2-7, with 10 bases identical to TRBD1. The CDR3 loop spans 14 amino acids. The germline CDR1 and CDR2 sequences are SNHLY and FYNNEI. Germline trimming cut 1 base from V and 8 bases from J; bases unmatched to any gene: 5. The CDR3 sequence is CASSEGDRGAKQYF. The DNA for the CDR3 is TGTGCCAGCAGTGAAGGGGACAGGGGAGCGAAGCAGTACTTC.

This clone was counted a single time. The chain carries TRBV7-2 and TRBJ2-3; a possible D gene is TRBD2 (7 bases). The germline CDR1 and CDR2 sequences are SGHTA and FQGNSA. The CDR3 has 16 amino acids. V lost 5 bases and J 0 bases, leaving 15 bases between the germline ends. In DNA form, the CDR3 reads TGTGCCAGCAGCAAAAGGGGGAGGGGAAGCACAGATACGCAGTATTTT. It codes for CASSKRGRGSTDTQYF.

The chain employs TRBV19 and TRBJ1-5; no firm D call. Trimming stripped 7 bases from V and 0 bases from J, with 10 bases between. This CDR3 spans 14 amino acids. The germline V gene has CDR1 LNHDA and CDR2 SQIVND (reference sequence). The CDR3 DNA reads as TGTGCCAGTAACCCCGGTTATAGCAATCAGCCCCAGCATTTT. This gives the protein CASNPGYSNQPQHF.

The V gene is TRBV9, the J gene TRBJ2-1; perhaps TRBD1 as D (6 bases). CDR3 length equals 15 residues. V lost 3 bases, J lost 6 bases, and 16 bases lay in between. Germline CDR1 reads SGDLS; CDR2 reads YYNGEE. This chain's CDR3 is CASSAQGRSPNEQFF. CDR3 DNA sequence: TGTGCCAGCAGCGCCCAGGGGAGAAGTCCCAATGAGCAGTTCTTC. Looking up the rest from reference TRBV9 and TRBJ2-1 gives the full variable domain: DSGVTQTPKHLITATGQRVTLRCSPRSGDLSVYWYQQSLDQGLQFLIQYYNGEERAKGNILERFSAQQFPDLHSELNLSSLELGDSALYFCASSAQGRSPNEQFFGPGTRLTVL.

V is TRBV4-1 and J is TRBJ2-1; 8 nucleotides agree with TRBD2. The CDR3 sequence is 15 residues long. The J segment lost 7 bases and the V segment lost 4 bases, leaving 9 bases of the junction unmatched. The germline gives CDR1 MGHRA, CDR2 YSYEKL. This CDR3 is CASSLAGGAWNEQFF. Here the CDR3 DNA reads TGCGCCAGCAGCCTCGCGGGAGGCGCGTGGAATGAGCAGTTCTTC.

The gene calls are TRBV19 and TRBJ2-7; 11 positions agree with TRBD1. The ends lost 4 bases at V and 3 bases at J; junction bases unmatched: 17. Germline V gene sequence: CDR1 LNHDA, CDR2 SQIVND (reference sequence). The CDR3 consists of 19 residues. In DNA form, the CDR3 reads TGTGCCAGTAGTACCCCCTCACCGGGACAGGGGGACTTCGTCTACGAGCAGTACTTC. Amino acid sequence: CASSTPSPGQGDFVYEQYF.

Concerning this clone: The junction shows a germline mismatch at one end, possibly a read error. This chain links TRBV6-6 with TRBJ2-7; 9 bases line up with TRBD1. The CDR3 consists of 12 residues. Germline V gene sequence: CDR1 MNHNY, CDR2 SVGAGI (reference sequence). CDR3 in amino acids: CASSSGDRADKF. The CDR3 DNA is TGTGCCAGCAGTTCGGGGGACAGGGCGGACAAGTTC.

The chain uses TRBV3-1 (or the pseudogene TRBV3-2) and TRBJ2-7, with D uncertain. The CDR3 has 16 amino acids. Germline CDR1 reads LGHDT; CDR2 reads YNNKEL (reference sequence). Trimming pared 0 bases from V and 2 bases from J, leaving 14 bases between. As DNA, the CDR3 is TGTGCCAGCAGCCAAGATGTTCGCGTACAGACCTACGAGCAGTACTTC. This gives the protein CASSQDVRVQTYEQYF.

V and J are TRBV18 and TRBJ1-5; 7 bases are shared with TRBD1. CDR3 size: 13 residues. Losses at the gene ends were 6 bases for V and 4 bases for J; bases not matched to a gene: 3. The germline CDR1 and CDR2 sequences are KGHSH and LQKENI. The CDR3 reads CASSTGANQPQHF. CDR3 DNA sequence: TGTGCCAGCTCCACAGGGGCGAATCAGCCCCAGCATTTT.

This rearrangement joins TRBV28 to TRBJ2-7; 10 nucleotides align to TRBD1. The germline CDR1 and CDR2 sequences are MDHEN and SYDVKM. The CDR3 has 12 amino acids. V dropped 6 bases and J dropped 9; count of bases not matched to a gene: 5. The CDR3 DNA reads TGTGCCAGCAGGACAGGGGGCGAATCGCAGTACTTC. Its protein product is CASRTGGESQYF.

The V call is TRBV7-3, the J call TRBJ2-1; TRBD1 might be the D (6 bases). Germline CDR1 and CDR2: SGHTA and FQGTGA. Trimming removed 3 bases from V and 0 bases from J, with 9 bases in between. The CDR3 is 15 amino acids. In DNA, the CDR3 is TGTGCCAGCAGCTTCGACAGGAGCTCCTACAATGAGCAGTTCTTC. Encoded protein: CASSFDRSSYNEQFF.

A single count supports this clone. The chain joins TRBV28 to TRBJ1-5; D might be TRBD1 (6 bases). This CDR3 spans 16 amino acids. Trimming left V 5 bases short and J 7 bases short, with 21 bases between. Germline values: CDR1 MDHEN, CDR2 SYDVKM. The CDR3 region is CASSHSLGRGGQPQHF. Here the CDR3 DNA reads TGTGCCAGCAGTCATTCTCTCGGCAGGGGTGGCCAGCCCCAGCATTTT. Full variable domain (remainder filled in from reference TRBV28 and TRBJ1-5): DVKVTQSSRYLVKRTGEKVFLECVQDMDHENMFWYRQDPGLGLRLIYFSYDVKMKEKGDIPEGYSVSREKKERFSLILESASTNQTSMYLCASSHSLGRGGQPQHFGDGTRLSIL.

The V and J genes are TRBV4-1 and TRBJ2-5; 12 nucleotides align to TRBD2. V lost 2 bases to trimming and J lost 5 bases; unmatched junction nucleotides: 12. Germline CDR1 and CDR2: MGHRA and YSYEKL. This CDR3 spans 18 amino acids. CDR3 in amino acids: CASSQYRLAGAGGETQYF. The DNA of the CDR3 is TGCGCCAGCAGCCAATACCGACTAGCGGGAGCCGGGGGGGAGACCCAGTACTTC.

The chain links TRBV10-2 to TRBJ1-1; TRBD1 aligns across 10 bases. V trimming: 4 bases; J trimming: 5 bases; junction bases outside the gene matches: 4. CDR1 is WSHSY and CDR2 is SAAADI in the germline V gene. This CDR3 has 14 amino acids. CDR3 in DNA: TGCGCCAGCAGTGGACAGGGGGCCCATACTGAAGCTTTCTTT. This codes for CASSGQGAHTEAFF.

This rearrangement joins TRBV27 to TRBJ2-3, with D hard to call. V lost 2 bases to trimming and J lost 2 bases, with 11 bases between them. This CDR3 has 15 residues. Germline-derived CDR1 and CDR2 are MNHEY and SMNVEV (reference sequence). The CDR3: CASSLGPVDTDTQYF. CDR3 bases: TGTGCCAGCAGTTTAGGGCCGGTAGACACAGATACGCAGTATTTT.

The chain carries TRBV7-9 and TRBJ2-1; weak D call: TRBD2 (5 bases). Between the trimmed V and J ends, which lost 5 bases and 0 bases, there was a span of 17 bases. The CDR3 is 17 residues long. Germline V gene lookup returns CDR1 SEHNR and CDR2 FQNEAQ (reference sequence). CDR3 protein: CASSPPGGLGSYNEQFF. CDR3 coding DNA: TGTGCCAGCAGCCCCCCCGGCGGGCTAGGCTCCTACAATGAGCAGTTCTTC. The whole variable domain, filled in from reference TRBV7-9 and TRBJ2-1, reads DTGVSQNPRHKITKRGQNVTFRCDPISEHNRLYWYRQTLGQGPEFLTYFQNEAQLEKSRLLSDRFSAERPKGSFSTLEIQRTEQGDSAMYLCASSPPGGLGSYNEQFFGPGTRLTVL.

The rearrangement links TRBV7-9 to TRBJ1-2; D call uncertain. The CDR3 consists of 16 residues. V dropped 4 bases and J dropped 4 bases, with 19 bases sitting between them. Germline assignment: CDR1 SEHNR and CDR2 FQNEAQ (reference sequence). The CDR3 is CASSSSQTIKSYGYTF. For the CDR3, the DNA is TGTGCCAGCAGCTCCTCACAGACAATTAAAAGCTATGGCTACACCTTC. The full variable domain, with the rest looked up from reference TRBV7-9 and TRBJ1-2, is DTGVSQNPRHKITKRGQNVTFRCDPISEHNRLYWYRQTLGQGPEFLTYFQNEAQLEKSRLLSDRFSAERPKGSFSTLEIQRTEQGDSAMYLCASSSSQTIKSYGYTFGSGTRLTVV.

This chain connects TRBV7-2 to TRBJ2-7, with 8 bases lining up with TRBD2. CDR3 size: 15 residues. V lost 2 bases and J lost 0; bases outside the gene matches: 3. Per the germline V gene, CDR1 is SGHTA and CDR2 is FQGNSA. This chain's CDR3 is CASSLSGGSSYEQYF. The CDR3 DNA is TGTGCCAGCAGCTTAAGCGGGGGTAGCTCCTACGAGCAGTACTTC.

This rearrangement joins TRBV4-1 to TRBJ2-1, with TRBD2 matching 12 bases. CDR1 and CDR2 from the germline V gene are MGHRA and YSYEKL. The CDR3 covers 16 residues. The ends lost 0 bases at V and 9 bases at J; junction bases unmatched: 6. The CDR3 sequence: CASSQEWRGLAGEQFF. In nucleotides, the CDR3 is TGCGCCAGCAGCCAAGAATGGAGGGGACTAGCGGGTGAGCAGTTCTTC.

In DNA, the CDR3 is TGCGCCAGCAGGGACTCCCTTATGAACACTGAAGCTTTCTTT. Amino acids: CASRDSLMNTEAFF. The chain links TRBV10-2 to TRBJ1-1; D call uncertain. The CDR3 sequence is 14 residues long. V lost 6 bases and J 0 bases, leaving 11 bases between the germline ends. Germline loops: CDR1 WSHSY, CDR2 SAAADI.

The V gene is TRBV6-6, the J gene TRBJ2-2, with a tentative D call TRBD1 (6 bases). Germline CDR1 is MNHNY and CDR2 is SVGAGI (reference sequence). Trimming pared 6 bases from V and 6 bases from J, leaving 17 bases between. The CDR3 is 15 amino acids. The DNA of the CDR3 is TGTGCCAGCAGGCCTTTGGGACAACGGTCCGGGGAGCTGTTTTTT. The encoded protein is CASRPLGQRSGELFF.

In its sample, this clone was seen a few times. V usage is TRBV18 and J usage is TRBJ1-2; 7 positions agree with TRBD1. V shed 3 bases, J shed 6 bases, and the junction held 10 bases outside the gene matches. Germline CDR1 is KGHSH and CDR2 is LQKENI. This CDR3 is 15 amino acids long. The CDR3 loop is CASSPRDSVWDGYTF. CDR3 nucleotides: TGTGCCAGCTCACCCCGGGACAGCGTTTGGGATGGCTACACCTTC.

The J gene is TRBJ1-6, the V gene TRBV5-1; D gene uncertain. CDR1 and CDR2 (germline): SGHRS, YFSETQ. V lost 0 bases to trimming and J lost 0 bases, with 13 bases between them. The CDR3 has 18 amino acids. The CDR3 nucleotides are TGCGCCAGCAGCTTGGCCGCGGCTACAAGCTCCTATAATTCACCCCTCCACTTT. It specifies CASSLAAATSSYNSPLHF.

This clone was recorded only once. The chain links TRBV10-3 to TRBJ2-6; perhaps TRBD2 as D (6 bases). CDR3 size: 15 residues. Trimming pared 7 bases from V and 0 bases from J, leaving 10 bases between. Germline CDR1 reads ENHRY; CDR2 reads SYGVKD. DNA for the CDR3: TGTGCCATCAAGCGGGCAGCCTCTGGGGCCAACGTCCTGACTTTC. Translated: CAIKRAASGANVLTF.